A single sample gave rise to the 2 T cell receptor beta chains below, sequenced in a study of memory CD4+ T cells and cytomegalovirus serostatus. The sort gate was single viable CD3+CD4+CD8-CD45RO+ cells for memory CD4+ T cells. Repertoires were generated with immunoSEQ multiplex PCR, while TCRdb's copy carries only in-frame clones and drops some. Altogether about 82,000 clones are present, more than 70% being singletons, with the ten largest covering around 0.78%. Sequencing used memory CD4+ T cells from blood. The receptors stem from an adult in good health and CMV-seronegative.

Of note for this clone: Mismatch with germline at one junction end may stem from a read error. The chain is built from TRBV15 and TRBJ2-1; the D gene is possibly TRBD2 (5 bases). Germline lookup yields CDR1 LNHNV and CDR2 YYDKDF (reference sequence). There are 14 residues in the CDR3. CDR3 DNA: TGTGCCACCAGCCGAGAACGGGGATACAATGAGCAGTTCTTC. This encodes CATSRERGYNEQFF.

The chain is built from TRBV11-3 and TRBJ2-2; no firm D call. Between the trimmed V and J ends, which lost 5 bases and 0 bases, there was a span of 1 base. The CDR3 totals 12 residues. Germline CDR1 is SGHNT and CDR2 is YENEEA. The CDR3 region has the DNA TGTGCCAGCAGCACGAACACCGGGGAGCTGTTTTTT. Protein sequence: CASSTNTGELFF.